This T cell receptor (beta chain) is drawn from a study of PD-1 blockade in classical Hodgkin lymphoma. This CDR3 contains 14 residues. Between the trimmed V and J ends, which lost 5 bases and 3 bases, there was a span of 13 bases. Germline lookup yields CDR1 LNHNV and CDR2 YYDKDF (reference sequence). Regarding time point: newly diagnosed, previously untreated cHL patient sample. Magnetic depletion of unwanted cells isolated CD4+ T cells from thawed PBMCs. The method was immunoSEQ multiplex PCR; TCRdb's version includes in-frame clones alone and lacks a portion of them. The repertoire consists of 20,000 to 25,000 clones, with roughly nine tenths occurring once and the leading ten covering about 0.25%.

Sequencing input: CD4+ T cells from blood. The source of this sequence is a human donor with classical Hodgkin lymphoma. The chain joins TRBV15 to TRBJ1-2; unclear D gene. The CDR3 is CATSPGWGDYGYTF. In nucleotides, the CDR3 is TGTGCCACCAGCCCTGGGTGGGGAGACTATGGCTACACCTTC.